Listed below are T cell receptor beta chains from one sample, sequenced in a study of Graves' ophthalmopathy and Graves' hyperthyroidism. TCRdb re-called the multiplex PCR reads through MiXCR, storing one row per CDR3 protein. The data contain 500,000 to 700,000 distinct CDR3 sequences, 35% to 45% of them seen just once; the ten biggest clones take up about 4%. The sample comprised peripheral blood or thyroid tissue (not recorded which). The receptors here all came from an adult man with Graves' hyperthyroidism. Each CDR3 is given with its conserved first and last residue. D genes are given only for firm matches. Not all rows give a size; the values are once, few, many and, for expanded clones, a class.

CSVQSTGCNTGELFF	TGCAGCGTTCAGTCAACAGGGTGTAACACCGGGGAGCTGTTTTTT	NA	NA	TRBV29-1	TRBJ2-2
CSVPGGARGVADTQYF	TGCAGCGTCCCAGGAGGAGCGCGGGGTGTCGCAGATACGCAGTATTTT	NA	NA	TRBV29-1	TRBJ2-3
CASSQQTGFGNSPLHF	TGCGCCAGCAGCCAGCAAACAGGGTTCGGTAATTCACCCCTCCACTTT	NA	NA	TRBV4-1	TRBJ1-6
CASSLLGTGRAEAFF	TGTGCCAGCAGCCTCTTAGGGACAGGGAGGGCTGAAGCTTTCTTT	many	TRBD1	TRBV14	TRBJ1-1
CASSLAPDRGGTEAFF	TGTGCCAGCAGCTTAGCCCCCGACAGGGGGGGCACTGAAGCTTTCTTT	NA	TRBD1	TRBV7-2	TRBJ1-1
CASSMTGINYGYTF	TGTGCCAGCAGCATGACAGGAATTAACTATGGCTACACCTTC	NA	NA	TRBV7-8	TRBJ1-2
CARTQGTGELFF	TGTGCCAGAACACAGGGGACCGGGGAGCTGTTTTTT	NA	TRBD1	TRBV25-1	TRBJ2-2
CASSLVGTGYTEAFF	TGTGCCAGCAGTTTAGTGGGGACAGGGTACACTGAAGCTTTCTTT	many	TRBD1	TRBV12-3/TRBV12-4	TRBJ1-1
CASSGGKLFF	TGTGCCAGCAGTGGGGGAAAACTGTTTTTT	many	NA	TRBV2	TRBJ1-4
CASSPPGTAVGNTIYF	TGTGCCAGCAGCCCTCCCGGGACGGCCGTCGGAAACACCATATATTTT	NA	NA	TRBV3-1	TRBJ1-3
CSVGYQINEQYF	TGCAGCGTTGGTTACCAGATCAATGAGCAGTACTTC	NA	NA	TRBV29-1	TRBJ2-7
CASSLLRGDTIYF	TGTGCCAGTAGTCTCCTGCGCGGGGACACCATATATTTT	many	NA	TRBV19	TRBJ1-3
CSARDPYSGTGGSGYTF	TGCAGTGCTAGAGATCCTTACTCCGGGACAGGGGGAAGTGGCTACACCTTC	many	TRBD1	TRBV20-1	TRBJ1-2
CASSIAGVHEQYF	TGTGCCAGTAGTATTGCAGGGGTCCACGAGCAGTACTTC	few	NA	TRBV19	TRBJ2-7
CSARVSDGSYGYTF	TGCAGTGCTAGAGTGTCAGACGGTAGCTATGGCTACACCTTC	few	NA	TRBV20-1	TRBJ1-2
CASSNRQDMNTEAFF	TGTGCCAGCAGTAACCGACAGGATATGAACACTGAAGCTTTCTTT	few	NA	TRBV28	TRBJ1-1
CASSSGQFF	TGTGCCAGCAGCTCGGGGCAGTTCTTC	NA	NA	TRBV9	TRBJ2-1
CASSSLWGYEQYF	TGTGCCAGCAGCTCGCTATGGGGCTACGAGCAGTACTTC	many	NA	TRBV7-9	TRBJ2-7
CASSHPGLAGPDASYEQYF	TGTGCCAGCAGCCACCCGGGACTAGCGGGCCCCGACGCGTCCTACGAGCAGTACTTC	many	TRBD2	TRBV7-9	TRBJ2-7
CASSLSAGLTSYEQYF	TGTGCCAGCAGTTTATCCGCGGGCCTCACCTCCTACGAGCAGTACTTC	many	NA	TRBV27	TRBJ2-7
CSAEGRLSGAPYEQYF	TGCAGTGCCGAAGGCCGACTGAGCGGGGCTCCCTACGAGCAGTACTTC	many	TRBD2	TRBV20-1	TRBJ2-7
CASSLGGNYGQYF	TGTGCCAGCAGCCTCGGTGGCAACTACGGGCAGTACTTC	few	NA	TRBV7-9	TRBJ2-7
CASSPPGDTRELFF	TGTGCCAGCTCACCACCAGGAGACACCAGGGAGCTGTTTTTT	NA	NA	TRBV10-3	TRBJ2-2
CASSDRGDNQPQHF	TGTGCCAGCAGCGACCGGGGTGACAATCAGCCCCAGCATTTT	many	NA	TRBV7-9	TRBJ1-5
CSAREGWAGWNTEAFF	TGCAGTGCTAGAGAAGGGTGGGCAGGGTGGAACACTGAAGCTTTCTTT	NA	NA	TRBV20-1	TRBJ1-1
CASSVGGIQYF	TGTGCCAGCAGTGTGGGGGGAATTCAGTACTTC	NA	NA	TRBV7-8	TRBJ2-7
CASSYSLAGQETQYF	TGTGCCAGCAGTTACTCGCTAGCGGGCCAAGAGACCCAGTACTTC	many	TRBD2	TRBV6-5	TRBJ2-5
CAISKGVWKPQHF	TGTGCCATCAGTAAGGGGGTATGGAAGCCCCAGCATTTT	NA	NA	TRBV10-3	TRBJ1-5
CASSLDGVSGYTF	TGCGCCAGCAGCTTGGATGGGGTGTCGGGCTACACCTTC	many	NA	TRBV5-1	TRBJ1-2
CASSYTGKLRQPQHF	TGTGCCAGCAGTTACACAGGGAAGCTTCGGCAGCCCCAGCATTTT	NA	NA	TRBV10-3	TRBJ1-5
CASSFQETQHF	TGTGCCAGCAGCTTTCAAGAGACCCAGCATTTT	NA	NA	TRBV7-2	TRBJ1-5
CASSERTVNNQPQYF	TGCGCCAGCAGTGAGCGGACAGTGAACAATCAGCCCCAGTACTTC	NA	NA	TRBV10-2	TRBJ2-5